Presented here are 18 T cell receptor beta chains from one specimen sequenced in a study of T and B cells in COVID-19 patients. Each TRB amplification used roughly 250-550 ng of genomic DNA from blood. TRB rearrangements were amplified by multiplex PCR with BIOMED2 TRB-A/B primers. TCRdb reprocessed the multiplex PCR reads with MiXCR, giving one entry per CDR3 protein. The sample records about 990 distinct CDR3 sequences, 28% being singletons. The sample comprised blood. The receptor source for this set is a human donor with active COVID-19.

Regarding this clonotype: A much larger clonotype is one base distant, so this may be a read error. The chain carries TRBV7-2 and TRBJ1-5, with 10 bases identical to TRBD1. This CDR3 contains 15 residues. Germline loops: CDR1 SGHTA, CDR2 FQGNSA. The CDR3: CDSSAGTGVTQPQHF. The CDR3 bases are TGTGACAGCAGCGCCGGGACAGGGGTTACTCAGCCCCAGCATTTT. The full variable domain, rest sourced from reference TRBV7-2 and TRBJ1-5, is GAGVSQSPSNKVTEKGKDVELRCDPISGHTALYWYRQSLGQGLEFLIYFQGNSAPDKSGLPSDRFSAERTGGSVSTLTIQRTQQEDSAVYLCDSSAGTGVTQPQHFGDGTRLSIL.

This clonotype is classed as large. The DNA of the CDR3 is TGTGCCAGCAGTTACTCCACAGGGAATGAAAAACTGTTTTTT. As protein: CASSYSTGNEKLFF. This chain connects TRBV6-5 to TRBJ1-4, with a possible D match to TRBD1 (6 bases). CDR1 is MNHEY, CDR2 SVGAGI, per germline. The V gene lost 0 bases and the J gene lost 5 bases, with 7 bases spanning the gap. The CDR3 spans 14 residues.

Comment on this clonotype: One end of the junction is discordant with germline, which a read error may explain. V usage is TRBV27 and J usage is TRBJ2-7, with unresolved D. This CDR3 region has 14 residues. CDR1 MNHEY and CDR2 SMNVEV come from the germline V gene (reference sequence). The CDR3 DNA follows: TGTGCCATCAGTTTATGGGGATCCACCTACGAGCAGTACTTC. Translating it yields CAISLWGSTYEQYF.

Sample share makes this clonotype large. The J gene is TRBJ2-7, the V gene TRBV15, with TRBD1 matching 8 bases. This CDR3 contains 15 residues. V dropped 5 bases and J dropped 0; count of bases not matched to a gene: 6. Looked up from germline, CDR1 is LNHNV and CDR2 is YYDKDF (reference sequence). The DNA of the CDR3 is TGTGCCACCAGCGCCCCGGGACAGGACTCCTACGAGCAGTACTTC. The encoded protein is CATSAPGQDSYEQYF.

By its share, this clonotype is large. The chain combines TRBV13 with TRBJ2-2; D is perhaps TRBD2 (5 bases). The CDR3 is 15 amino acids. Germline CDR1 PRHDT, CDR2 FYEKMQ (reference sequence). The V end lost 5 bases, the J end lost 2 bases, and 12 bases lay between the germline ends. CDR3 nucleotides: TGTGCCAGCAGCCCTCGAGGACTCAACACCGGGGAGCTGTTTTTT. This translates into CASSPRGLNTGELFF.

About this clonotype: This could be a read error, since a much larger clone is one nucleotide away. The chain links TRBV24-1 to TRBJ2-3; no clear D. The CDR3 has 15 amino acids. Trimming pared 6 bases from V and 0 bases from J, leaving 12 bases between. Germline V gene lookup returns CDR1 KGHDR and CDR2 SFDVKD. Here the CDR3 reads CATSYEENSTDTQYF. The CDR3 DNA sequence: TGTGCCACCAGTTATGAGGAGAATAGCACAGATACGCAGTATTTT.

This clonotype has more than one count but fewer than ten. The chain joins TRBV4-1 to TRBJ2-1, with 10 positions matching TRBD1. Germline V gene sequence: CDR1 MGHRA, CDR2 YSYEKL. The CDR3 contains 14 residues. V lost 4 bases and J lost 5; bases outside the gene matches: 2. The CDR3 sequence: CASSRGQGDNEQFF. The CDR3 nucleotides are TGCGCCAGCAGCCGAGGACAGGGGGACAATGAGCAGTTCTTC.

Within the sample, this clonotype is medium-sized. The chain joins TRBV20-1 to TRBJ2-7; no clear D. Germline-derived CDR1 and CDR2 are DFQATT and SNEGSKA (reference sequence). The ends were cut back, 5 bases at V and 3 bases at J, with 8 bases in the middle. The length of the CDR3 is 11 residues. The CDR3 region is CSAPWGYEQYF. CDR3 sequence (DNA): TGCAGTGCTCCCTGGGGCTACGAGCAGTACTTC.

This clonotype is large within its sample. This chain joins TRBV19 and TRBJ2-5; the D is unclear. V lost 4 bases and J lost 4, with 16 bases in between. This CDR3 region has 15 residues. Germline V gene sequence: CDR1 LNHDA, CDR2 SQIVND (reference sequence). Here the CDR3 reads CASSTRPNRPETQYF. The CDR3, as DNA: TGTGCCAGTAGTACCCGTCCCAACCGGCCAGAGACCCAGTACTTC.

This clonotype was observed a handful of times. The chain links TRBV11-2 to TRBJ2-1; D uncertain. The CDR3 is made up of 13 amino acids. V dropped 5 bases and J dropped 2 bases, with 7 bases sitting between them. The germline V gene encodes CDR1 SGHAT and CDR2 FQNNGV. The CDR3 spells CASSPRAYNEQFF. The DNA for the CDR3 is TGTGCCAGCAGCCCTCGGGCCTACAATGAGCAGTTCTTC.

This clonotype is large (0.1 to 1%) in the sample. V and J are TRBV30 and TRBJ2-1; 9 nucleotides line up with TRBD2. V lost 5 bases and J lost 8; bases outside the gene matches: 7. Per germline, CDR1 GTSNPN and CDR2 SVGIG (reference sequence). The CDR3 runs to 13 residues. In DNA form, the CDR3 reads TGTGCCTGGGGGACTAGCTTCAGGCATGAGCAGTTCTTC. This gives the protein CAWGTSFRHEQFF.

By share of the sample, this clonotype is medium-sized. V is TRBV5-1 and J is TRBJ2-7, with D perhaps TRBD2 (5 bases). CDR3 length: 14 residues. Trimming left V 2 bases short and J 3 bases short, with 12 bases between. Per germline, CDR1 SGHRS and CDR2 YFSETQ. The CDR3 DNA is TGCGCCAGCAGCTTCGACTCGGGGAACTACGAGCAGTACTTC. It codes for CASSFDSGNYEQYF.

This sequence joins TRBV27 and TRBJ2-1; 7 bases are shared with TRBD2. V dropped 0 bases and J dropped 8; count of bases not matched to a gene: 4. In germline, CDR1 is MNHEY, CDR2 SMNVEV (reference sequence). This CDR3 has 14 amino acids. The CDR3 loop is CASSLSGGPDEQFF. CDR3 nucleotides: TGTGCCAGCAGTTTATCGGGAGGGCCGGATGAGCAGTTCTTC.

This clonotype counts as large. V gene TRBV19 combines with J gene TRBJ1-5; tentatively, D is TRBD1 (5 bases). This CDR3 has 13 amino acids. The V gene's germline CDR1 is LNHDA and CDR2 SQIVND (reference sequence). Trimming cost V 7 bases and J 3 bases, with 10 bases left between them. The CDR3 loop reads CASIGRDNQPQHF. The CDR3 DNA is TGTGCCAGTATCGGCAGGGACAATCAGCCCCAGCATTTT.

Sample share makes this clonotype medium-sized (0.01 to 0.1%). The gene calls are TRBV6-6 and TRBJ2-7, with a weak D call TRBD2 (6 bases). The V gene lost 10 bases and the J gene lost 1 base, with 11 bases spanning the gap. Germline V gene sequence: CDR1 MNHNY, CDR2 SVGAGI (reference sequence). The CDR3 is 12 residues long. CDR3 DNA sequence: TGTGCCATCCGGGACTCTTCCTACGAGCAGTACTTC. Translating it yields CAIRDSSYEQYF.

V gene TRBV6-5 combines with J gene TRBJ1-2; TRBD1 matches 8 bases. The germline V gene encodes CDR1 MNHEY and CDR2 SVGAGI. V gave up 4 bases and J gave up 5 bases; unmatched junction bases: 6. The CDR3 consists of 14 residues. The CDR3 DNA reads as TGTGCCAGCAGTTCCACGGGACAGGCTTATGGCTACACCTTC. This translates into CASSSTGQAYGYTF.

Relative to its sample, this clonotype is medium-sized (0.01 to 0.1%). This rearrangement joins TRBV6-4 to TRBJ2-1; 10 nucleotides agree with TRBD2. Germline V lookup: CDR1 MRHNA, CDR2 SNTAGT. V shed 5 bases, J shed 1 base, and the junction held 2 bases outside the gene matches. The CDR3 contains 15 residues. The CDR3 spells CASSLLAGSYNEQFF. DNA of the CDR3: TGTGCCAGCAGTTTACTAGCGGGATCCTACAATGAGCAGTTCTTC.

Remarks on this clonotype: An end of the junction does not agree with germline; a read error may underlie this. Written as DNA, the CDR3 is TGTGCCAGCAAAATAAGACTATCTAGCACGGATACGCAGTATTTT. It is translated as CASKIRLSSTDTQYF. V and J are TRBV27 and TRBJ2-3, with D perhaps TRBD2 (5 bases). Germline CDR1 reads MNHEY; CDR2 reads SMNVEV (reference sequence). The CDR3 covers 15 residues.